This T cell receptor (beta chain) came from a study of blood T cell repertoires in COVID-19. The V and J ends lost 7 bases and 0 bases respectively, with 10 bases between them. This CDR3 is 14 amino acids long. The germline V gene has CDR1 LNHNV and CDR2 YYDKDF (reference sequence). As handled by the study authors: Estimation of nucleated cell counts relied on the amplification of reference gene primers. The protocol was immunoSEQ multiplex PCR, while the TCRdb copy is restricted to in-frame clones and leaves out a portion. That table gives V, J and clone size, and the DNA gave D and trimming. The table lists fewer than 250,000 clones, about 81% of them singletons.

Sequenced material: PBMCs or T cells enriched from blood (not recorded which). The TCR sequence derives from a woman aged 25 to 45 who had recovered from COVID-19. The chain joins TRBV15 to TRBJ1-5; D gene uncertain. The CDR3 protein is CATKETYSNQPQHF. In DNA form, the CDR3 reads TGTGCCACCAAAGAGACTTATAGCAATCAGCCCCAGCATTTT.